This T cell receptor beta chain was documented in a study of T cell repertoires in cytomegalovirus infection. CDR1 is SQVTM, CDR2 ANQGSEA, per germline. The CDR3 extends over 11 amino acids. V was cut by 3 bases and J by 15 bases, with 16 bases left in between. A single record per CDR3 protein comes from TCRdb applying MiXCR to the reads. Among some 920,000 distinct CDR3 sequences listed, around 32% were seen once. Notes on this clonotype: What it recognizes is unknown.

The origin of this receptor is a human donor in good health (CMV status not recorded). Some clones in this sample may be carry-over from other donors' samples. This chain links TRBV29-1 with TRBJ2-3; D is perhaps TRBD2 (6 bases). The sequenced sample was cultured CD8+ T cells from PBMCs, obtained from culture after CMV antigen stimulation. The CDR3 protein is CSVEGGGHSYF. CDR3 DNA sequence: TGCAGCGTTGAGGGAGGCGGCCATTCATATTTT.